One sample yielded the 6 T cell receptor beta chains listed below, sequenced in a study of blood T cell repertoires in COVID-19. This table comes from immunoSEQ multiplex PCR, and its TCRdb copy is limited to in-frame clones, with some not included. Among approximately 410,000 clones listed, 70% to 90% were seen once. Sequenced sample: peripheral blood. These receptors all come from a woman aged 30 to 39 with active or convalescent COVID-19.

V and J are TRBV18 and TRBJ2-1; the match to TRBD2 covers 9 bases. Germline V gene data show CDR1 as KGHSH and CDR2 as LQKENI. The CDR3 is 15 residues long. J was trimmed by 6 bases and V by 3 bases; bases with no gene match: 6. The CDR3 sequence is CASSPQTSGSNEQFF. The CDR3 bases are TGTGCCAGCTCACCGCAGACTAGCGGATCCAATGAGCAGTTCTTC.

The gene calls are TRBV11-2 and TRBJ2-2, with D possibly matching TRBD1 (6 bases). Trimming cost V 4 bases and J 9 bases, with 21 bases left between them. Germline lookup yields CDR1 SGHAT and CDR2 FQNNGV. The length of the CDR3 is 16 residues. CDR3: CASSSPQGRSLRELFF. The CDR3 nucleotides are TGTGCCAGCAGCTCCCCACAGGGACGTAGCCTCCGGGAGCTGTTTTTT.

The genes are TRBV2 and TRBJ2-2; a weak D match, TRBD2 (6 bases). The CDR3 totals 16 residues. V dropped 8 bases and J dropped 5 bases, with 21 bases sitting between them. The germline V gene encodes CDR1 SNHLY and CDR2 FYNNEI. The CDR3 reads CASAQQAGIGTGELFF. CDR3 sequence (DNA): TGTGCCAGCGCTCAACAAGCGGGTATCGGTACCGGGGAGCTGTTTTTT. Based on the CDR3 plus reference TRBV2 and TRBJ2-2, the full variable domain is EPEVTQTPSHQVTQMGQEVILRCVPISNHLYFYWYRQILGQKVEFLVSFYNNEISEKSEIFDDQFSVERPDGSNFTLKIRSTKLEDSAMYFCASAQQAGIGTGELFFGEGSRLTVL.

This chain uses TRBV7-2 with TRBJ2-1, with a tentative D call TRBD2 (6 bases). V lost 1 base, J lost 6 bases, and 19 bases lay in between. Germline V gene data show CDR1 as SGHTA and CDR2 as FQGNSA. The CDR3 covers 17 residues. CDR3 sequence: CASSLVGGYGVSNEQFF. The CDR3 DNA reads TGTGCCAGCAGCTTAGTTGGAGGGTACGGGGTTTCCAATGAGCAGTTCTTC. Full variable domain (rest looked up from reference TRBV7-2 and TRBJ2-1): GAGVSQSPSNKVTEKGKDVELRCDPISGHTALYWYRQSLGQGLEFLIYFQGNSAPDKSGLPSDRFSAERTGGSVSTLTIQRTQQEDSAVYLCASSLVGGYGVSNEQFFGPGTRLTVL.

This chain uses TRBV15 with TRBJ2-7; 10 bases fit TRBD1. This CDR3 is built from 16 residues. With 2 bases clipped from V and 4 bases from J, the junction kept 8 bases outside the gene matches. From germline, CDR1 is LNHNV and CDR2 YYDKDF (reference sequence). The CDR3 bases are TGTGCCACCAGCAGACAACCGACAGGGGGCTTTTACGAGCAGTACTTC. As protein: CATSRQPTGGFYEQYF.

The J gene is TRBJ2-7, the V gene TRBV12-3 or TRBV12-4; 7 nucleotides match TRBD2. The CDR3 contains 13 residues. After removal of 8 bases from V and 3 bases from J, the junction contained 7 bases not matched to a gene. The CDR3: CASRAGELYEQYF. CDR3 bases: TGTGCCAGCCGCGCGGGGGAACTCTACGAGCAGTACTTC.